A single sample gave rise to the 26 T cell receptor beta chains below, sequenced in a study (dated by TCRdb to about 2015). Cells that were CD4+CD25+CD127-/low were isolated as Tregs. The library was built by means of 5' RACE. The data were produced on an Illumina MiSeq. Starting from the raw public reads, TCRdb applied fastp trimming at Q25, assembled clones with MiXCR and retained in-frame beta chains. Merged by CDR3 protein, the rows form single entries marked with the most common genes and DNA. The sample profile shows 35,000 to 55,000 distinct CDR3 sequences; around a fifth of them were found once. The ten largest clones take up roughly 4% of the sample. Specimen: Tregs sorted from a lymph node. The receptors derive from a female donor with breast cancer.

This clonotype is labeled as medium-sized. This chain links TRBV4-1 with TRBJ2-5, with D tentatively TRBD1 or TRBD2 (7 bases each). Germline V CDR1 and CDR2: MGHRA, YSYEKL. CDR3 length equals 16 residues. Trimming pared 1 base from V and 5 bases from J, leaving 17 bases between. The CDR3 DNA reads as TGCGCCAGCAGCCAAGGCCAGGGGGGGATTCGGGAGACCCAGTACTTC. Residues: CASSQGQGGIRETQYF.

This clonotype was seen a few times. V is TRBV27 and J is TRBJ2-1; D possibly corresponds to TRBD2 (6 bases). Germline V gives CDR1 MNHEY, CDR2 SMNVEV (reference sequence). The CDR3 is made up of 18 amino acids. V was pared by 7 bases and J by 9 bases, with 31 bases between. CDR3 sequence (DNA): TGTGCCAGCACCCCCAACGTAATCAGGGTAGCGGACACCCCTGAGCAGTTCTTC. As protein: CASTPNVIRVADTPEQFF.

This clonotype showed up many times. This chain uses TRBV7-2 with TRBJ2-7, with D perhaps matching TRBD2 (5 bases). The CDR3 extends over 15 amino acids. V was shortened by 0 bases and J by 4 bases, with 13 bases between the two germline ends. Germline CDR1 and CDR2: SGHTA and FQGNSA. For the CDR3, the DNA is TGTGCCAGCAGCTTAGCGCCAAAACTAGGATACGAGCAGTACTTC. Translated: CASSLAPKLGYEQYF.

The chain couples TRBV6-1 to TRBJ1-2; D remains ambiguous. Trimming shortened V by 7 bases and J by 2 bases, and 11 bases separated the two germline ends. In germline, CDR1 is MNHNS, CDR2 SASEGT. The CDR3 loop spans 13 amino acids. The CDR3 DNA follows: TGTGCCAGCATTTCATCCGTCAACTATGGCTACACCTTC. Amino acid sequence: CASISSVNYGYTF.

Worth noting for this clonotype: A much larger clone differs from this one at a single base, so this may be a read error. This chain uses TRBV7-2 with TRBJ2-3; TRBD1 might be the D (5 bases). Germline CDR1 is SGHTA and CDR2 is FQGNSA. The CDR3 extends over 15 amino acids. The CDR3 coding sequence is TGTGCCGGCAGCGCAGGGTATATCAGCACAGATACGCAGTATTTT. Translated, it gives CAGSAGYISTDTQYF.

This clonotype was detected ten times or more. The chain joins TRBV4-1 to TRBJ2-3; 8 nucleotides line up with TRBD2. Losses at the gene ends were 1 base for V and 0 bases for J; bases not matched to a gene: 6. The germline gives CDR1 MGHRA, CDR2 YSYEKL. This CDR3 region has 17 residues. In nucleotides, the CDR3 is TGCGCCAGCAGCCAAGTATTTAGCGGGGTCAGCACAGATACGCAGTATTTT. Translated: CASSQVFSGVSTDTQYF.

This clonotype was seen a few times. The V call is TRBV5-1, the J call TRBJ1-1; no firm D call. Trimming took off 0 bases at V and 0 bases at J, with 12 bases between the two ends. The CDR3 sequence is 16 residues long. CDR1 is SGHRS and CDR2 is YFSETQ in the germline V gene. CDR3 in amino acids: CASSLASLGVNTEAFF. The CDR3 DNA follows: TGCGCCAGCAGCTTGGCAAGTCTGGGAGTGAACACTGAAGCTTTCTTT. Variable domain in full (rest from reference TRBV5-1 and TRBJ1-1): KAGVTQTPRYLIKTRGQQVTLSCSPISGHRSVSWYQQTPGQGLQFLFEYFSETQRNKGNFPGRFSGRQFSNSRSEMNVSTLELGDSALYLCASSLASLGVNTEAFFGQGTRLTVV.

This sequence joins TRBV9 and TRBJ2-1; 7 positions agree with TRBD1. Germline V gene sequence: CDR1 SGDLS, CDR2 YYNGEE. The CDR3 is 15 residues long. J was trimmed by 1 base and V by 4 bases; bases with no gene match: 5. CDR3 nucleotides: TGTGCCAGCAGCCGACAGGGATTGTCCTACAATGAGCAGTTCTTC. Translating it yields CASSRQGLSYNEQFF.

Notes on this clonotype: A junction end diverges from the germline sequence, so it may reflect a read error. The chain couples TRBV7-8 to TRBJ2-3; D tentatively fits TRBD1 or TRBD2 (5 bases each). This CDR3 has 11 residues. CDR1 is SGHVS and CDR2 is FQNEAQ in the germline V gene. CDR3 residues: CASSLVGDQTF. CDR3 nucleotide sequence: TGTGCCAGCAGCTTAGTTGGGGACCAGACTTTT.

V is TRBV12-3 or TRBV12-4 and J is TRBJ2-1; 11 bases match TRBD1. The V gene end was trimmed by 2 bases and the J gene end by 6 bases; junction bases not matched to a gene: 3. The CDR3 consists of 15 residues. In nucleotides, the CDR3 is TGTGCCAGCAGTTTATGGACAGGGGGCTTCAATGAGCAGTTCTTC. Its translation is CASSLWTGGFNEQFF.

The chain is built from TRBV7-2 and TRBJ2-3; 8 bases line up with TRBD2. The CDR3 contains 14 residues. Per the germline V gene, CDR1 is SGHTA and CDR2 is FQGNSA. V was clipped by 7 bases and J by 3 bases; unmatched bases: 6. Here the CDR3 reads CASIKGLATDTQYF. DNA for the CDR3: TGTGCCAGCATCAAAGGACTAGCAACAGATACGCAGTATTTT.

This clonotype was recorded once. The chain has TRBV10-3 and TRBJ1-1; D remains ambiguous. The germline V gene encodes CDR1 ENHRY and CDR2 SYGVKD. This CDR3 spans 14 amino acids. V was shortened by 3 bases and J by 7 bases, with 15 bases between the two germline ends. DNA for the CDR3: TGTGCCATCAGTGATCCCCCGACCGATAATGAAGCTTTCTTT. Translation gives CAISDPPTDNEAFF.

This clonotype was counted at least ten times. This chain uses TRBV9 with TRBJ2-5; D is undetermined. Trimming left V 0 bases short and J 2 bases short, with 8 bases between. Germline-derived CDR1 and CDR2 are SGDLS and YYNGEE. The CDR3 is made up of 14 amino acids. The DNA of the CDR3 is TGTGCCAGCAGCGTAGCGTCCGAGCAAGAGACCCAGTACTTC. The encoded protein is CASSVASEQETQYF.

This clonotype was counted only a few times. CDR3 sequence reads: CASSPGPTGLSSYNEQFF. CDR3 bases: TGTGCCAGCAGTCCCGGACCGACGGGCCTCAGCTCCTACAATGAGCAGTTCTTC. The J gene is TRBJ2-1, the V gene TRBV6-2 or TRBV6-3; D call uncertain. The CDR3 sequence is 18 residues long. The germline V and J ends were trimmed by 5 bases and 0 bases, with 20 bases remaining between them. The germline gives CDR1 MNHEY, CDR2 SVGEGT.

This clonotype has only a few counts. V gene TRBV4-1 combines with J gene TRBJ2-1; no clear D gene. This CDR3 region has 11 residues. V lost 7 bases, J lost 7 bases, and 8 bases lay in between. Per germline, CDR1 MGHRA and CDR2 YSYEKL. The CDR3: CASKGANEQFF. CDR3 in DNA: TGCGCCAGCAAAGGAGCGAATGAGCAGTTCTTC.

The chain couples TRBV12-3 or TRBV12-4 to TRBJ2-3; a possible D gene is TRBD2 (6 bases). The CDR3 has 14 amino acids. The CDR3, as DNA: TGTGCTAGCGGTGGAACCATAGCGGAAGATACGCAGTATTTT. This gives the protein CASGGTIAEDTQYF.

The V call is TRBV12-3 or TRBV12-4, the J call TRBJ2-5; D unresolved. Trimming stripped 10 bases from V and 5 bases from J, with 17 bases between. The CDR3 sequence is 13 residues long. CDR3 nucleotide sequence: TGTGCCATGAGTAAGGGAATAGGGGAGACCCAGTACTTC. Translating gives CAMSKGIGETQYF.

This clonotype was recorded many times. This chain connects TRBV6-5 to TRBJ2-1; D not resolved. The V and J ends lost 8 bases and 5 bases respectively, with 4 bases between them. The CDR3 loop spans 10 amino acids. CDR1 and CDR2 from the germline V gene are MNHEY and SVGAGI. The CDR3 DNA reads TGTGCCAGCCTCAACAATGAGCAGTTCTTC. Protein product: CASLNNEQFF.

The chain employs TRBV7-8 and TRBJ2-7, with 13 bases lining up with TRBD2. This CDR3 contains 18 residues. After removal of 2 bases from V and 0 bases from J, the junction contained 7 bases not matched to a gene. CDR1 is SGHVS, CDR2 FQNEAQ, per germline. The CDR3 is CASSLKGLAGRNSYEQYF. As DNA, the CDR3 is TGTGCCAGCAGCTTAAAGGGACTAGCGGGAAGAAACTCCTACGAGCAGTACTTC.

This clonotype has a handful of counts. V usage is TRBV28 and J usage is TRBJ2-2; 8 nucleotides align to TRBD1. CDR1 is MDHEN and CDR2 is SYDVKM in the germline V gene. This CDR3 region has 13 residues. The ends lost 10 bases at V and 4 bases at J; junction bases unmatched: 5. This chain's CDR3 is CAIGQGGTGELFF. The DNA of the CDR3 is TGTGCCATAGGACAGGGCGGCACCGGGGAGCTGTTTTTT.

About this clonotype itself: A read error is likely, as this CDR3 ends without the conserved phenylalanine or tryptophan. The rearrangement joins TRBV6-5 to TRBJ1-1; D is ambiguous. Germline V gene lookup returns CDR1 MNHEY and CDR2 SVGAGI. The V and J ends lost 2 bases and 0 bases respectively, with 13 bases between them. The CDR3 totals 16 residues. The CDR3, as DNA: TGTGCCAGCAGTTACACTACTCGGACGGTGAACACTGAAGCTTTCTCT. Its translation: CASSYTTRTVNTEAFS.

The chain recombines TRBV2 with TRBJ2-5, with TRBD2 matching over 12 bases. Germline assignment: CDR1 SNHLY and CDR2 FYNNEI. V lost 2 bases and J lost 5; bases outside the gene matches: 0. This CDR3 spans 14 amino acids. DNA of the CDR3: TGTGCCAGCAGTGAACTAGCGGGAGGGGAGACCCAGTACTTC. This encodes CASSELAGGETQYF.

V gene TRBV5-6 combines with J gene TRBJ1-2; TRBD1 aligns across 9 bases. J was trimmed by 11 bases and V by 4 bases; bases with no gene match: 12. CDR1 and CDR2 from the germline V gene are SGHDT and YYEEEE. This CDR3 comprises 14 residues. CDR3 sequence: CASSPGQGWVGYTF. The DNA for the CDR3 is TGTGCCAGCAGCCCCGGACAGGGGTGGGTAGGTTACACCTTC. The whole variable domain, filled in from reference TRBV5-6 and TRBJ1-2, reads DAGVTQSPTHLIKTRGQQVTLRCSPKSGHDTVSWYQQALGQGPQFIFQYYEEEERQRGNFPDRFSGHQFPNYSSELNVNALLLGDSALYLCASSPGQGWVGYTFGSGTRLTVV.

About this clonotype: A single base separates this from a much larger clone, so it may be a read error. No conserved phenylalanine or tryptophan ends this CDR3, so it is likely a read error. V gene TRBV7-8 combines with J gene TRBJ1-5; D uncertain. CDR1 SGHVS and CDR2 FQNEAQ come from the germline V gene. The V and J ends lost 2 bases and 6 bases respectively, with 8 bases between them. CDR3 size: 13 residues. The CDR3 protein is CASSLLVTQPQHL. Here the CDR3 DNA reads TGTGCCAGCAGCTTACTAGTCACTCAGCCCCAGCATCTT.

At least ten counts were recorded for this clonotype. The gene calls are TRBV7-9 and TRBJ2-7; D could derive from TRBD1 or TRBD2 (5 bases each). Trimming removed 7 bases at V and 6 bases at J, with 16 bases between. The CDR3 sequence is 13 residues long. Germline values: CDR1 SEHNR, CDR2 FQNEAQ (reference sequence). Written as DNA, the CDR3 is TGTGCCAGCACCTCCGGGACCATGGGCGAGCAGTACTTC. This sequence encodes CASTSGTMGEQYF.

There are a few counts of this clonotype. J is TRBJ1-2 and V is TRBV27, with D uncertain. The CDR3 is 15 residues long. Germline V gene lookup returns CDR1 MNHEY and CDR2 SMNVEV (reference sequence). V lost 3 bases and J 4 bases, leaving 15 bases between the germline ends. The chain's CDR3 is CASSFVRRASYGYTF. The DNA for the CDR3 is TGTGCCAGCAGTTTTGTAAGGCGTGCCAGCTATGGCTACACCTTC.